What follows is one TCR beta chain and its context. Its antigen remains unidentified. Five KLR/GPR56-defined CD4+ populations were enriched by fluorescence-activated cell sorting before TCRbeta sequencing. To test a linear memory differentiation pathway, the researchers sequenced TCRbeta repertoires from five CD4+ T-cell subsets that were defined by expression of KLRB1, KLRG1, GPR56 and KLRF1. TCR-sequenced cells came from peripheral blood of healthy control individuals, reported as five donors in the TCRbeta analysis figure. Heparinized peripheral blood was collected and all samples were processed within one hour of retrieval. To isolate peripheral blood mononuclear cells, blood was diluted 1:2 in PBS and put through Biocoll density gradient centrifugation at room temperature. Before flow sorting, CD4+ T cells were magnetically enriched from freshly isolated PBMCs using anti-CD4 MicroBeads. A BD FACSAria II was used to sort CD4+ T cells enriched from PBMCs of healthy donors according to marker expression. For surface staining, the researchers used Miltenyi Biotec antibodies: anti-KLRB1 clone 191B8, anti-KLRF1 clone 4A4.D10 and anti-KLRG1 clone REA261.

This record comes from a study of GPR56 and killer-like receptors on CD4 memory cells (dated by TCRdb to about 2019). Notes on the research overall: The study proposed that the stepwise gain of KLRB1, KLRG1, GPR56 and finally KLRF1 marks human CD4+ memory T-cell differentiation and cytokine production potential. The healthy blood donors were described in the study as age-matched to the liver disease patients, whose median age was around 73 years. Results the study describes overall, beyond this receptor: The clones that dominated late populations 4 and 5 were also present in early populations 1 and 2, and the authors interpreted this finding as evidence for linear differentiation. Diversity and similarity analyses were restricted to the 100 most expanded clones per population rather than full repertoires. Overlap of TCR repertoires was observed especially between the late populations 4 and 5, and partly population 3. Clonal frequency started low in the marker-negative population and rose progressively along the proposed pathway, while TCRbeta diversity decreased accordingly.

These reads were obtained on an Illumina HiSeq 2500. The recombined TCRbeta locus was amplified by a previously published PCR protocol to build sequencing libraries. From the authors' description of their analysis: Any read whose average quality score fell below 30 was discarded, and IMSEQ was used to process the reads that remained. Each clonotype was defined by Vbeta gene, Jbeta gene and CDR3 amino acid sequence. The Morisita-Horn index, computed on the top 100 expanded clones, was used to quantify repertoire overlap between populations. Renyi diversity profiles calculated on the top 100 expanded clones were used to evaluate clonal diversity. Following TCRdb reprocessing, every CDR3 protein sequence forms one entry, and DNA is not provided. Here the V and J calls rest on TCRdb's processing, not on the authors' analysis. This sample's table carries about 2,500 distinct CDR3 sequences. Of the sample, less than 5% is held by the ten largest clones.

Sequences were obtained from memory CD4+ T cells from blood. The source is a human donor in good health.

The CDR3 region: CASSNRGRETQYF. The receptor chain draws on TRBV7-3 and TRBJ2-5; TCRdb calls TRBD1, which cannot be checked without DNA. Per the germline V gene, SGHTA is the CDR1 and FQGTGA is the CDR2. The CDR3 starts with the cysteine, ends with the phenylalanine, and has 13 residues. No DNA appears here. The CDR3 plus the reference TRBV7-3 and TRBJ2-5 genes for the other parts give the full variable domain: GAGVSQTPSNKVTEKGKYVELRCDPISGHTALYWYRQSLGQGPEFLIYFQGTGAADDSGLPNDRFFAVRPEGSVSTLKIQRTERGDSAVYLCASSNRGRETQYFGPGTRLLVL.